This T cell receptor (beta chain) stems from a study of T cell changes during pregnancy in multiple sclerosis. Assay: immunoSEQ multiplex PCR; the TCRdb copy retains only in-frame clones and omits some. This table holds about 76,000 clones, 92% found once. In germline, CDR1 is SGHRS, CDR2 YFSETQ. Trimming took 1 base from V and 2 from J, leaving 16 bases between them. This CDR3 comprises 17 residues. The sequence derives from a female donor in good health, enrolled as a control in a pregnancy study. The gene calls are TRBV5-1 and TRBJ1-5; a possible D gene is TRBD1 (6 bases). The sequencing here drew on peripheral blood, taken after pregnancy. CDR3 nucleotide sequence: TGCGCCAGCAGCTTGTGCCGGGGGGCTGACGGCAATCAGCCCCAGCATTTT. It is translated as CASSLCRGADGNQPQHF.